This TCR beta chain was obtained from a study of T cell responses to AZD1222 COVID-19 vaccine. Profiled with immunoSEQ multiplex PCR; TCRdb holds only in-frame clones, not every one. The sample shows 87,000 or so clones, less than 90% of them seen only once. General study points: Of the AZD1222 recipients, only five to seven were seropositive at baseline. In a largely white British group with more females than males, clonal diversity was possibly underestimated. Vaccine-associated CD4 TCRs spanned spike, dominant at 160-218 and 743-854.

A word on this clone: Its antigen remains unidentified.

This TCR came from an adult in good health. The starting material was peripheral blood, obtained on day 0 of AZD1222 vaccination.

For the CDR3, the DNA is TGTGCCACCAGTGATCCTGCAAGGGCACCTCGGGATGGCTACACCTTC. Encoded protein: CATSDPARAPRDGYTF. V and J are TRBV24-1 and TRBJ1-2; no clear D. Germline CDR1 KGHDR, CDR2 SFDVKD. This CDR3 contains 16 residues. The ends were cut back, 3 bases at V and 6 bases at J, with 19 bases in the middle.